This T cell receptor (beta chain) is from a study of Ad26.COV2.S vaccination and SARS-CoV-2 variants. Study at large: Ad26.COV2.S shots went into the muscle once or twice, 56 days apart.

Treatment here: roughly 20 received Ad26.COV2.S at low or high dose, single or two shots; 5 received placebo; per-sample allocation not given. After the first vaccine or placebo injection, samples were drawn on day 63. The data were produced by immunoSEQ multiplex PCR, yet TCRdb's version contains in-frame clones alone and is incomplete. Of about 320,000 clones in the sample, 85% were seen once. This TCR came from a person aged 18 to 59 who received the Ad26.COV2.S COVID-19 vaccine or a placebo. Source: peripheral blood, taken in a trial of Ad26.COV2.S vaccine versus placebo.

CDR3 in amino acids: CATSDFQDPKETQYF. DNA for the CDR3: TGTGCCACCAGTGATTTTCAGGATCCGAAGGAGACCCAGTACTTC. V usage is TRBV24-1 and J usage is TRBJ2-5; D gene ambiguous. The CDR3 runs 15 residues. CDR1 is KGHDR, CDR2 SFDVKD, per germline. V was trimmed by 1 base and J by 5 bases, leaving 13 bases between them.